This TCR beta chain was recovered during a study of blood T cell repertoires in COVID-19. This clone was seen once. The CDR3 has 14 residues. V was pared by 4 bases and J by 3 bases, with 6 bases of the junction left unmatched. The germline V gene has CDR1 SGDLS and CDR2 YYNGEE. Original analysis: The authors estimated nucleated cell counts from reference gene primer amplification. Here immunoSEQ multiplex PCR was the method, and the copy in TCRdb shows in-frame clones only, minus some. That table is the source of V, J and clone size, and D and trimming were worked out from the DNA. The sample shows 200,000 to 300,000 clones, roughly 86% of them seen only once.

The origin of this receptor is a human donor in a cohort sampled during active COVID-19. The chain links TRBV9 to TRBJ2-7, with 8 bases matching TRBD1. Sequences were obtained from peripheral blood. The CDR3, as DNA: TGTGCCAGCAGCCCCCGGACAGGGAGCTACGAGCAGTACTTC. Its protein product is CASSPRTGSYEQYF.